This T cell receptor (beta chain) was documented in a study of response to subunit inactivated influenza vaccine. Whole-study results and caveats: The authors proposed limited new T cell recruitment per seasonal influenza vaccination.

V shed 5 bases, J shed 5 bases, and the junction held 7 bases outside the gene matches. CDR1 and CDR2 (germline): SGHVS, FQNEAQ. The CDR3 spans 16 residues. Only a few counts were recorded for this clonotype. As yet, its antigen is unknown. One entry per CDR3 protein, called by TCRdb with MiXCR from the RT-PCR reads. This sample has a few hundred thousand distinct CDR3 sequences; about 15% occur once, and the top ten carry around 10%. The chain recombines TRBV7-8 with TRBJ2-3; 13 bases map to TRBD2. The clonotype originates from a man between 45 and 60 years old who received an inactivated influenza vaccine. The sample consisted of PBMCs from blood, taken 11 to 12 days after vaccination. The CDR3 loop is CASSTGLAGVEDTQYF. The CDR3 coding sequence is TGTGCCAGCAGCACCGGACTAGCGGGAGTGGAAGATACGCAGTATTTT. Full variable domain (remainder filled in from reference TRBV7-8 and TRBJ2-3): GAGVSQSPRYKVAKRGQDVALRCDPISGHVSLFWYQQALGQGPEFLTYFQNEAQLDKSGLPSDRFFAERPEGSVSTLKIQRTQQEDSAVYLCASSTGLAGVEDTQYFGPGTRLTVL.